The T cell receptor beta chain described here comes from a study of T cells expressing NK-cell markers. Overall study: It was from sorted CD3+CD56+NKG2C+, CD3+CD56+NKG2C- and CD3+CD56-NKG2C+ T cells that TCR beta repertoires came. The study sequenced eight donors, seven HCMV-seropositive and one seronegative. Study findings and constraints: Six donors carried dominant NKG2C+ clonotypes that made up roughly 1.0-7.5% of their CD8+ T cells. There remained a lack of clarity about HCMV specificity of expanded NKG2C+ T cell clones.

TCRdb reprocessed the 5' RACE reads and reports one entry per CDR3 protein, with no DNA. The sample table sets out about 460,000 distinct CDR3 sequences. This CDR3 contains 12 residues. The germline CDR1 and CDR2 sequences are SGHRS and YFSETQ. About this clonotype itself: Antigen: not known.

This chain links TRBV5-1 with TRBJ2-1; the TCRdb D gene call, TRBD2, has no DNA to confirm it. The TCR originated in a woman aged 50 to 60 in good health. Sequenced material: blood T cells: a sorted CD56 or NKG2C T cell subset, CD4+ or CD8+ T cells, or bulk PBMC T cells (not recorded which). The chain's CDR3 is CASSLGLADQFF.